Given below is one T cell receptor (beta chain) in context. Its antigen is not identified. CDR3 length: 16 residues. Between the trimmed V and J ends, which lost 4 bases and 5 bases, there was a span of 17 bases. Looked up from germline, CDR1 is SNHLY and CDR2 is FYNNEI. Generated by immunoSEQ multiplex PCR, the TCRdb table keeps only in-frame clones and is missing some. This sample has approximately 74,000 clones; around 70% occur once, and the top ten carry 2% to 3%. The source of the sample is a study of vaccination effects on CD4 cells after COVID-19. It was after nine to ten days of culture that CD4+ T cells were isolated. Each person got two doses of an mRNA SARS-CoV-2 vaccine, BNT162b2 or mRNA-1273.

The clonotype comes from a human donor who received a COVID-19 vaccine. The rearrangement joins TRBV2 to TRBJ1-4; D is perhaps TRBD1 (5 bases). The source was CD4+ T cells from PBMCs cultured without peptide, collected after COVID-19 vaccination. Written as DNA, the CDR3 is TGTGCCAGCAGTGTGGGGACTGTCAGATCCAATGAAAAACTGTTTTTT. As protein: CASSVGTVRSNEKLFF.